This T cell receptor (beta chain) was captured in a study of Ad26.COV2.S vaccination and SARS-CoV-2 variants. Study-wide points: Individuals receiving vaccine had higher spike-specific TCR breadth than placebo recipients did. Analytic work on TCR breadth and depth might have understated the full extent of total T cell responses. Breadth measured for non-spike TCRs was similar across vaccine and placebo recipients.

Assay used: immunoSEQ multiplex PCR; TCRdb lists only in-frame clones, some missing. The sample lists around 320,000 clones, around 86% occurring once. This sample's treatment: some 20 received Ad26.COV2.S at low or high dose, single or two shots; 5 received placebo; per-sample allocation not given. Sample collection was performed on day 63 after the first vaccine or placebo injection. Comment on this clone: The antigen is unknown.

CDR3 length: 14 residues. V gave up 3 bases and J gave up 2 bases, with 11 bases separating them. Germline-derived CDR1 and CDR2 are GTSNPN and SVGIG (reference sequence). The sequences come from peripheral blood, collected in a trial of Ad26.COV2.S vaccine versus placebo. The receptor's source is a person between 18 and 65 years old who received the Ad26.COV2.S COVID-19 vaccine or a placebo. V and J are TRBV30 and TRBJ1-5, with D maybe TRBD1 (5 bases). CDR3 amino acids: CAWRTTGGNQPQHF. As DNA, the CDR3 is TGTGCCTGGAGGACCACGGGGGGCAATCAGCCCCAGCATTTT.